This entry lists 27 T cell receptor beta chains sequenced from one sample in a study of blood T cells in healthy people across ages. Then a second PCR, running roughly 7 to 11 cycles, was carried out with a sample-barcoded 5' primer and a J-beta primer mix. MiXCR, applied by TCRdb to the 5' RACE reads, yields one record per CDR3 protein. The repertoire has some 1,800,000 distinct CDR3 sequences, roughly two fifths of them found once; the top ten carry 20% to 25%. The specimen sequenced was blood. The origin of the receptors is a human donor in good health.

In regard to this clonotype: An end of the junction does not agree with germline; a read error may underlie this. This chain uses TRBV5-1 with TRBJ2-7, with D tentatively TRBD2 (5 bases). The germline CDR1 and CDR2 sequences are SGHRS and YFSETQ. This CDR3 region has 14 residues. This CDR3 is CAGSSEGSSYEQYF. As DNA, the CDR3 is TGCGCCGGCAGCTCCGAAGGGAGCTCCTACGAGCAGTACTTC. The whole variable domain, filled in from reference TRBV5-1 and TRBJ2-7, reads KAGVTQTPRYLIKTRGQQVTLSCSPISGHRSVSWYQQTPGQGLQFLFEYFSETQRNKGNFPGRFSGRQFSNSRSEMNVSTLELGDSALYLCAGSSEGSSYEQYFGPGTRLTVT.

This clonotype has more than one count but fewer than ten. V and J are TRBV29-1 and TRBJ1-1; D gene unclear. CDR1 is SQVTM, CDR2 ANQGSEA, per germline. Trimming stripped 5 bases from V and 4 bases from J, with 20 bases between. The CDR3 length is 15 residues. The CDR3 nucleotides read TGCAGCGTTTTGAAGGATTCCCGAACGGGCACTGAAGCTTTCTTT. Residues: CSVLKDSRTGTEAFF.

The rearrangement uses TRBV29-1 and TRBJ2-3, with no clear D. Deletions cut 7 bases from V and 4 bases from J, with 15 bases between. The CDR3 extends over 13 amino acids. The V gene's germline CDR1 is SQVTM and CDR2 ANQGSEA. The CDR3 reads CSAPLKGADTQYF. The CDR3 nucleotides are TGCAGCGCCCCGCTGAAGGGCGCAGATACGCAGTATTTT.

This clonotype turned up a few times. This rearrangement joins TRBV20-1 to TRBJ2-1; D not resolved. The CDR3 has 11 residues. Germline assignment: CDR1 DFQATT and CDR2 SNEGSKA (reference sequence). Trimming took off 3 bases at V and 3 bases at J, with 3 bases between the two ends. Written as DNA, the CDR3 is TGCAGTGCTAGTCTCTACAATGAGCAGTTCTTC. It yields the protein CSASLYNEQFF.

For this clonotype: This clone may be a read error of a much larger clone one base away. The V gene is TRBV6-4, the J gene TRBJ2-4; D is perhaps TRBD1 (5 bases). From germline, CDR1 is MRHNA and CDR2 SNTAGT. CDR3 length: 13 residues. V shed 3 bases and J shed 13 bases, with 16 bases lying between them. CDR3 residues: CASSELQGNEQYF. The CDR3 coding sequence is TGTGCCAGCAGTGAACTTCAGGGCAATGAGCAGTACTTC.

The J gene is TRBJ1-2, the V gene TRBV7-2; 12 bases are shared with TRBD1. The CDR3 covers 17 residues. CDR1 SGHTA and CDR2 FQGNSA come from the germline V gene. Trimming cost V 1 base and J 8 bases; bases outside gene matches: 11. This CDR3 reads CASSLGGTGGASKGYTF. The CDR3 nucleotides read TGTGCCAGCAGCTTAGGAGGGACAGGGGGCGCCTCTAAGGGCTACACCTTC.

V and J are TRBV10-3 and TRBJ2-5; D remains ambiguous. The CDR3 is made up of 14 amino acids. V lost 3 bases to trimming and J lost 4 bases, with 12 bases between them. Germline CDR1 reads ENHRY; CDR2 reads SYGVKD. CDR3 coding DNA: TGTGCCATCAGTGAACGAGGAGTATCAGAGACCCAGTACTTC. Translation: CAISERGVSETQYF.

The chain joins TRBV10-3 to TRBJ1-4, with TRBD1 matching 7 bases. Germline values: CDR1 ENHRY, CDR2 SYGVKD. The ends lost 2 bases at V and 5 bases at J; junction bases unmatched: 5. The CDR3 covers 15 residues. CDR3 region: CAISEPPGQNEKLFF. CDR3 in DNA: TGTGCCATCAGTGAGCCACCGGGACAGAATGAAAAACTGTTTTTT.

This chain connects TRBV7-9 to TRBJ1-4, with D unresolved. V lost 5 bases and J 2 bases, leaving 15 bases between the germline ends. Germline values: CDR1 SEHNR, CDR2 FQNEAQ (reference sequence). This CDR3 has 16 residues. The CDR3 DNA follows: TGTGCCAGCAGCCCGACCCAAACCGGCACTAATGAAAAACTGTTTTTT. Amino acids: CASSPTQTGTNEKLFF.

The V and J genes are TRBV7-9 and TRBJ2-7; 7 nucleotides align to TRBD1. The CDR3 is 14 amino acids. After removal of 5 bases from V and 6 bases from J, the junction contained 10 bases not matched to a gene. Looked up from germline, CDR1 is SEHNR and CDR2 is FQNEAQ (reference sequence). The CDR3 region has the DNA TGTGCCAGCAGCCCACCAGACAGGGTCGGCGAGCAGTACTTC. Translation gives CASSPPDRVGEQYF. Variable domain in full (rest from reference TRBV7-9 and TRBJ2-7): DTGVSQNPRHKITKRGQNVTFRCDPISEHNRLYWYRQTLGQGPEFLTYFQNEAQLEKSRLLSDRFSAERPKGSFSTLEIQRTEQGDSAMYLCASSPPDRVGEQYFGPGTRLTVT.

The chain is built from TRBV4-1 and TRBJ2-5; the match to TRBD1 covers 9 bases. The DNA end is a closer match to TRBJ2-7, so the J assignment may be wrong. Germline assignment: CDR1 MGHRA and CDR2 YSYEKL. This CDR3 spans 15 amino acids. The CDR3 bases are TGCGCCAGCAGCCAGACAGGGGGATCGTGGGGCGAGCAGTACTTC. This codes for CASSQTGGSWGEQYF.

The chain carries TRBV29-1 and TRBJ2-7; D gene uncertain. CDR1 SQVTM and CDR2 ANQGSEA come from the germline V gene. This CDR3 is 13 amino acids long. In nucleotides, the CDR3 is TGCAGTTGTTACACTGAAAAAACCTACGAGCAGTACTTC. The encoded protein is CSCYTEKTYEQYF.

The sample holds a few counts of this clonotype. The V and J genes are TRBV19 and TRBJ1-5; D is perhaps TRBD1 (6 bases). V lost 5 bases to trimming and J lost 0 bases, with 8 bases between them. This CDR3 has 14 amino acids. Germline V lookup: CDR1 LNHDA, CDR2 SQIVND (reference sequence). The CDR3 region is CASSEDSSNQPQHF. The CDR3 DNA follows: TGTGCCAGTAGTGAGGACAGTAGCAATCAGCCCCAGCATTTT.

The CDR3: CAISESERANYGYTF. The DNA of the CDR3 is TGTGCCATCAGTGAGTCCGAGAGAGCGAACTATGGCTACACCTTC. The V and J genes are TRBV10-3 and TRBJ1-2; no firm D call. From germline, CDR1 is ENHRY and CDR2 SYGVKD. The germline V and J ends were trimmed by 0 bases and 2 bases, with 10 bases remaining between them. The CDR3 totals 15 residues.

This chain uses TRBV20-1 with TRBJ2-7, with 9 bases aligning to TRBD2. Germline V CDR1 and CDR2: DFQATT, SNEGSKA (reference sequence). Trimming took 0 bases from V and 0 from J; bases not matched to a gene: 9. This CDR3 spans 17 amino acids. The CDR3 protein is CSARDGGVAGASYEQYF. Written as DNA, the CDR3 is TGCAGTGCTAGAGATGGAGGGGTAGCGGGGGCCTCCTACGAGCAGTACTTC.

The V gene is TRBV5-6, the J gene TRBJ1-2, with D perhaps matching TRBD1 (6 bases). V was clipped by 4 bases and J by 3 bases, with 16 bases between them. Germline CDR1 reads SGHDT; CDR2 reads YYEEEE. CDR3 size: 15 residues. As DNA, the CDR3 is TGTGCCAGCAGCCAATACAGGAAGGGGGACTATGGCTACACCTTC. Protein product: CASSQYRKGDYGYTF. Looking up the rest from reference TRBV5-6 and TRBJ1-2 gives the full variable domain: DAGVTQSPTHLIKTRGQQVTLRCSPKSGHDTVSWYQQALGQGPQFIFQYYEEEERQRGNFPDRFSGHQFPNYSSELNVNALLLGDSALYLCASSQYRKGDYGYTFGSGTRLTVV.

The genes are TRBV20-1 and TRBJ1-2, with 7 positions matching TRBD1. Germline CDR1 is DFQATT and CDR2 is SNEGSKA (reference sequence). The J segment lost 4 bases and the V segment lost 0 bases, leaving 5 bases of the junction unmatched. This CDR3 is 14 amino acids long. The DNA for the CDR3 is TGCAGTGCTAGAGATCGGACAGGTGTCTATGGCTACACCTTC. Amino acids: CSARDRTGVYGYTF.

This chain's CDR3 is CASSPDTYSYEQYF. The CDR3 bases are TGTGCCAGCTCACCAGACACGTACTCCTACGAGCAGTACTTC. The gene calls are TRBV18 and TRBJ2-7; D remains ambiguous. CDR3 length: 14 amino acids. The germline V gene has CDR1 KGHSH and CDR2 LQKENI. The V and J ends lost 2 bases and 0 bases respectively, with 8 bases between them.

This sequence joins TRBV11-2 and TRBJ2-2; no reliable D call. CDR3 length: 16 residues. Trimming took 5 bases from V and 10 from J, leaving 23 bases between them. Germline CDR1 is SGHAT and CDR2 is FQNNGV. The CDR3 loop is CASSPHISKWAEELFF. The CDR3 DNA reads TGTGCCAGCAGCCCCCATATCTCGAAGTGGGCCGAGGAGCTGTTTTTT.

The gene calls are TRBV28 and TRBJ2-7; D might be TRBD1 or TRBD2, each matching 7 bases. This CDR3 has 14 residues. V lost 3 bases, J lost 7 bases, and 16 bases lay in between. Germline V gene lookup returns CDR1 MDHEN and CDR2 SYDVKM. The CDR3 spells CASSLREGAREQYF. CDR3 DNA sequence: TGTGCCAGCAGTTTGAGGGAGGGGGCGAGGGAGCAGTACTTC.

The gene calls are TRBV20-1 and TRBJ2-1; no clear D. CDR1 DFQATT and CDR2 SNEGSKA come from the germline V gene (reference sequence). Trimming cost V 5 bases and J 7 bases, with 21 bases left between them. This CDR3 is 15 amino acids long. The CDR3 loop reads CSASSLVGVSNEQFF. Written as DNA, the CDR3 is TGCAGTGCTTCCTCCCTAGTGGGCGTGAGTAATGAGCAGTTCTTC.

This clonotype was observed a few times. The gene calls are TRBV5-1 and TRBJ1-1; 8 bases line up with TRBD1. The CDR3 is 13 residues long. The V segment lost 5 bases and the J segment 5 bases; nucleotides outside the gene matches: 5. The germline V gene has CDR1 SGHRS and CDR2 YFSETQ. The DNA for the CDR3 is TGCGCCAGCAGTGGACAGGGAAGGACTGAAGCTTTCTTT. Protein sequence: CASSGQGRTEAFF.

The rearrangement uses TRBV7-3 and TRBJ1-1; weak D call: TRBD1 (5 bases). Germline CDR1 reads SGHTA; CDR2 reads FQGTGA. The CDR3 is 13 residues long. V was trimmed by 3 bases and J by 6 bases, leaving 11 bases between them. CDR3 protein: CASSFQTEAEAFF. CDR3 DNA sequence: TGTGCCAGCAGCTTTCAGACAGAAGCTGAAGCTTTCTTT.

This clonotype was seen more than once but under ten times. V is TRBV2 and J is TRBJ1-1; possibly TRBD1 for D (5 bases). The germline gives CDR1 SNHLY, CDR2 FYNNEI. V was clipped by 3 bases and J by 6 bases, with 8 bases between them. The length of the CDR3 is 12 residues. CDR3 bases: TGTGCCAGCAGTGAGCAGGGTGCTGAAGCTTTCTTT. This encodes CASSEQGAEAFF. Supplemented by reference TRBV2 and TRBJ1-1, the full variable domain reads EPEVTQTPSHQVTQMGQEVILRCVPISNHLYFYWYRQILGQKVEFLVSFYNNEISEKSEIFDDQFSVERPDGSNFTLKIRSTKLEDSAMYFCASSEQGAEAFFGQGTRLTVV.

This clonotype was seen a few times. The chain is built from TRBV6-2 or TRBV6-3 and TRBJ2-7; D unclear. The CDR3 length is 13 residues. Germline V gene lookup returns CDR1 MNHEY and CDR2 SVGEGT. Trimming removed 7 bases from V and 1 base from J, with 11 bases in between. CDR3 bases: TGTGCCAGCATGGAAGCCAATTCCTACGAGCAGTACTTC. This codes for CASMEANSYEQYF.

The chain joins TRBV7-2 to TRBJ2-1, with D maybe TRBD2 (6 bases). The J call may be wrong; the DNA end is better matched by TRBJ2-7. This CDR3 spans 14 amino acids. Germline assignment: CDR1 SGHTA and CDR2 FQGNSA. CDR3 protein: CASRKPGGYNEQYF. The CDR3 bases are TGTGCCAGCAGAAAACCCGGGGGATACAATGAGCAGTACTTC.

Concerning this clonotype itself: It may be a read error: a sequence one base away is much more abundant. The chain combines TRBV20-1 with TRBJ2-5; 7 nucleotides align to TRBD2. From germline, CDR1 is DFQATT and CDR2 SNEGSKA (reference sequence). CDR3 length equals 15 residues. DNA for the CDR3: TGCAGTGCCCACCAGTGGGGGGGAGGTCGAGAGGCCCAGTACTTC. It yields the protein CSAHQWGGGREAQYF.